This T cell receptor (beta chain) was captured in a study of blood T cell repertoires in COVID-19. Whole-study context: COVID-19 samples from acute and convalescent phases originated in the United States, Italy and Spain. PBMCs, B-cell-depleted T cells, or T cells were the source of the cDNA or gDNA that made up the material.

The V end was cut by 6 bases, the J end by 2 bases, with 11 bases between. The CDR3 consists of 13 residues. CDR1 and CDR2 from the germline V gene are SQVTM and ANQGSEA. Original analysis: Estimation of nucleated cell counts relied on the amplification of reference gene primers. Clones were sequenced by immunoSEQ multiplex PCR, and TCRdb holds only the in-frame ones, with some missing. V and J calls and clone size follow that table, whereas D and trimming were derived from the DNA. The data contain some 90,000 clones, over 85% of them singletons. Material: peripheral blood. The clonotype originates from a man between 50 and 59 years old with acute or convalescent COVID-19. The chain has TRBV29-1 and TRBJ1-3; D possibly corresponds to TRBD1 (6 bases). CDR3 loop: CSVLTGAGNTIYF. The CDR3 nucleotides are TGCAGCGTCCTGACAGGTGCTGGAAACACCATATATTTT.